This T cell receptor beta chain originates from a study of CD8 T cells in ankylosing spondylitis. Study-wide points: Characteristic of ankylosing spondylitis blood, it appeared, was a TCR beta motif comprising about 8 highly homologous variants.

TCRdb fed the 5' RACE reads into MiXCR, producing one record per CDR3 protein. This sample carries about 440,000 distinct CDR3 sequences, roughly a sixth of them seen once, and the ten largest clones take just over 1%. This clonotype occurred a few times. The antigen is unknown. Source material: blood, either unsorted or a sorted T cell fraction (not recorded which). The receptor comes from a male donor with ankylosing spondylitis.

This chain's CDR3 is CASSLSGGPGANVLTF. The CDR3 DNA reads TGCGCCAGCAGCTTGTCGGGAGGGCCTGGGGCCAACGTCCTGACTTTC. The chain carries TRBV5-1 and TRBJ2-6; 8 positions match TRBD2. Unmatched junction bases numbered 2, after V lost 1 base and J lost 2 bases. CDR1 is SGHRS and CDR2 is YFSETQ in the germline V gene. There are 16 residues in the CDR3.